This T cell receptor (beta chain) was sequenced in a study of T cell clones after liver transplantation. This clone appeared once. Assay used: immunoSEQ multiplex PCR; TCRdb lists only in-frame clones, some missing. The data show approximately 10,000 clones, 71% seen once. The origin of this receptor is a human patient who received a liver transplant. The T cells may come from the graft donor. Sequencing was performed on CD4+ T cells from blood, taken around 33 months after liver transplant.

CDR3 sequence: CASSVGASGEYNEQFF. The CDR3, as DNA: TGTGCCAGCAGCGTAGGGGCTAGCGGGGAATACAATGAGCAGTTCTTC. This chain connects TRBV9 to TRBJ2-1, with 9 nucleotides matching TRBD2. In germline, CDR1 is SGDLS, CDR2 YYNGEE. The CDR3 length is 16 residues. Trimming took 0 bases from V and 4 from J; bases not matched to a gene: 5.